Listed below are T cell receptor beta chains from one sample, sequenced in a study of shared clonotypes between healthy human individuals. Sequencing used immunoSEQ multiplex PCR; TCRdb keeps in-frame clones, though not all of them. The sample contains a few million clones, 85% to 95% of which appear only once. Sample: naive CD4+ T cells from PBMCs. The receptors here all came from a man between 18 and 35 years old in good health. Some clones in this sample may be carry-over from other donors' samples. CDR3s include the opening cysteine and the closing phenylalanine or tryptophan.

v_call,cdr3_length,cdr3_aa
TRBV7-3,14,CASSPIAGAEEQYF
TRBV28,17,CASLDGGETSGANVLTF
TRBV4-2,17,CASSPTLAGGHTDTQYF
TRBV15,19,CATSRGLELTSDQGDTQYF
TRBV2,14,CASSPDRANNEQFF
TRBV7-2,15,CASSRDRAPSYEQYF
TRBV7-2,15,CASSQLAGGPYEQYF
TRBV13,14,CASSRTGGGAGYTF
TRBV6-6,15,CASSYSAGPNYGYTF
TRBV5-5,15,CASSQTGDSNQPQHF
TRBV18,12,CASSPKGDEQYF
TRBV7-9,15,CASSSRGGPQETQYF
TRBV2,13,CATLREVNTEAFF
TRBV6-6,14,CASSYRGDEETQYF
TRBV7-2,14,CASSRLAGAYEQYF
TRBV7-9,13,CASSFSPTYEQYF
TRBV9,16,CASSVAGAGGSNEQFF
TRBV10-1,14,CASSVREPPSEQYF
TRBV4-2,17,CASSDGLAGSRIETQYF
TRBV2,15,CASRPDREPNEKLFF
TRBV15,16,CATSRERAGMPETQYF
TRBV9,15,CASSRGGGSQETQYF
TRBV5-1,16,CASSLREASSYNEQFF
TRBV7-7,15,CASSPLEKGNTEAFF
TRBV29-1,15,CSVALKSRFYTEAFF
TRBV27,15,CASSSGLEAWETQYF
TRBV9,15,CASSATGGTNYGYTF
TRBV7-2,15,CASSLAPGIREKLFF
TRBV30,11,CAWDDSYEQYF
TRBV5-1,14,CASSSLGVQETQYF
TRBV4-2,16,CASSQRGTGQGSPLHF
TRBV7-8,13,CASSRGRPTEQYF
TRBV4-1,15,CASSQGYWGDTEAFF
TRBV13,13,CASSFQGVRELFF
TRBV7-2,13,CASSLQGIHEQYF
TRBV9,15,CASSVRMLRGETQYF
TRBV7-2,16,CASSLPKGVGEEKLFF
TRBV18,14,CASSLGQGRYEQYF
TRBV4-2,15,CASSQEGGAKNIQYF
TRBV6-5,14,CASSSLGGKNIQYF
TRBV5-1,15,CASSLASASYNEQFF
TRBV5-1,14,CASSLGTTRETQYF
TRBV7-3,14,CASSLYAHDYEQYF
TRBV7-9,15,CASSLGGQGANEQFF
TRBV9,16,CASSAIPLAAQETQYF
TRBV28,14,CASSRVGSADTQYF
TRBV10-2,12,CASSPRDYEQYF
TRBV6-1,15,CASSDMGQKTDTQYF
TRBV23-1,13,CASSRKTRGEQFF
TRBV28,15,CASTLAGATYNEQFF
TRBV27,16,CASSLSIGSLNTEAFF
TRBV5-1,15,CASSRGGANTGELFF
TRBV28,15,CASTPSGQGNEKLFF
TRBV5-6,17,CASSSVPSGSGSRELFF
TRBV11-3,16,CASSPRSSGSSNEQFF